The 5 T cell receptor beta chains below all came from one sample that was sequenced in a study of OX40 agonist ivuxolimab in advanced cancers. Repertoires were generated with immunoSEQ multiplex PCR, while TCRdb's copy carries only in-frame clones and drops some. In the table there are about 61,000 clones, roughly 84% of which are singletons. Source: CD4+ or CD8+ T cells sorted from blood, taken in a trial of the OX40 agonist ivuxolimab. Receptor source: an adult with an advanced solid tumor such as melanoma, head and neck, liver or kidney cancer.

The chain is built from TRBV11-3 and TRBJ1-1; tentatively, D is TRBD1 (6 bases). With 6 bases removed from V and 5 bases from J, the gap between germline ends came to 13 bases. Germline loops: CDR1 SGHNT, CDR2 YENEEA. The CDR3 length is 13 residues. In DNA, the CDR3 is TGTGCCAGCAGAGTGACAGGTTGGACTGAAGCTTTCTTT. It yields the protein CASRVTGWTEAFF.

The CDR3 region is CAIRDLSGSADTQYF. CDR3 nucleotides: TGTGCCATCAGGGACCTTAGCGGGAGCGCAGATACGCAGTATTTT. The chain links TRBV10-3 to TRBJ2-3, with 9 nucleotides matching TRBD2. The CDR3 has 15 amino acids. V trimming: 6 bases; J trimming: 4 bases; junction bases outside the gene matches: 8. CDR1 is ENHRY, CDR2 SYGVKD, per germline.

The chain combines TRBV10-3 with TRBJ2-1; unclear D gene. Germline CDR1 and CDR2: ENHRY and SYGVKD. This CDR3 contains 11 residues. The DNA for the CDR3 is TGTGCTGCGGCCACGGGCAATGAGCAGTTCTTC. This codes for CAAATGNEQFF.

V and J are TRBV7-3 and TRBJ2-1; 9 bases are shared with TRBD2. This CDR3 comprises 16 residues. Germline loops: CDR1 SGHTA, CDR2 FQGTGA. J gave up 9 bases and V 1 base, and 10 bases lay outside the gene matches. In DNA form, the CDR3 reads TGTGCCAGCAGCTTAATGGGCGGGAGGGCCGAGTTTGAGCAGTTCTTC. Translated: CASSLMGGRAEFEQFF.

This chain joins TRBV11-3 and TRBJ2-5; D remains unclear. CDR1 is SGHNT and CDR2 is YENEEA in the germline V gene. Trimming removed 3 bases at V and 11 bases at J, with 16 bases between. The CDR3 has 13 residues. DNA of the CDR3: TGTGCCAGCAGCTTCTCCTCATTATCTGAGCAGTACTTC. Amino acid sequence: CASSFSSLSEQYF.